Presented here are 18 T cell receptor beta chains from one specimen sequenced in a study of regulatory and conventional T cells in RAG deficiency. TCRdb keeps only in-frame clones here, not all; method: immunoSEQ multiplex PCR. Among fewer than 35,000 clones listed, about 87% were seen once. This same sample was also part of a study on regulatory T cells. That paper adds: Amplification used 52 TRBV primers and 13 TRBJ primers.

Source material: CD8+ T cells sorted from blood. All receptors derive from a human donor in good health.

This chain uses TRBV5-4 with TRBJ2-7; TRBD2 agrees at 10 bases. CDR3 size: 17 residues. Germline loops: CDR1 SGHNT, CDR2 YYREEE (reference sequence). The J segment lost 1 base and the V segment lost 0 bases, leaving 7 bases of the junction unmatched. The CDR3 DNA sequence: TGTGCCAGCAGCTTGGTAGCGGGGGGCCCCGGGTCCTACGAGCAGTACTTC. This sequence encodes CASSLVAGGPGSYEQYF.

The genes are TRBV2 and TRBJ1-2; D gene ambiguous. Per germline, CDR1 SNHLY and CDR2 FYNNEI. There are 15 residues in the CDR3. The V gene lost 7 bases and the J gene lost 0 bases, with 15 bases spanning the gap. DNA for the CDR3: TGTGCCAGCACTTTAGTTCTTGGGGCTAACTATGGCTACACCTTC. Translation: CASTLVLGANYGYTF. The whole variable domain, filled in from reference TRBV2 and TRBJ1-2, reads EPEVTQTPSHQVTQMGQEVILRCVPISNHLYFYWYRQILGQKVEFLVSFYNNEISEKSEIFDDQFSVERPDGSNFTLKIRSTKLEDSAMYFCASTLVLGANYGYTFGSGTRLTVV.

DNA of the CDR3: TGTGCCAGCAGTGACGGCAGGGGCTCCTATAATTCACCCCTCCACTTT. This codes for CASSDGRGSYNSPLHF. The V call is TRBV2, the J call TRBJ1-6; a weak D match, TRBD1 (6 bases). This CDR3 has 16 amino acids. CDR1 is SNHLY, CDR2 FYNNEI, per germline. Trimming left V 3 bases short and J 0 bases short, with 9 bases between.

The chain combines TRBV28 with TRBJ1-1; D ambiguous. Deletions cut 3 bases from V and 1 base from J, with 12 bases between. CDR3 length: 15 amino acids. Germline CDR1 reads MDHEN; CDR2 reads SYDVKM. The CDR3 DNA is TGTGCCAGCAGTTTTATTATCGGTGCGAACACTGAAGCTTTCTTT. This encodes CASSFIIGANTEAFF. The whole variable domain, filled in from reference TRBV28 and TRBJ1-1, reads DVKVTQSSRYLVKRTGEKVFLECVQDMDHENMFWYRQDPGLGLRLIYFSYDVKMKEKGDIPEGYSVSREKKERFSLILESASTNQTSMYLCASSFIIGANTEAFFGQGTRLTVV.

The J gene is TRBJ1-6, the V gene TRBV7-8; 7 positions agree with TRBD1. This CDR3 is built from 16 residues. CDR1 and CDR2 from the germline V gene are SGHVS and FQNEAQ. With V trimmed by 1 base and J by 7 bases, 7 bases remained unmatched. The CDR3 loop is CASSLETGTENSPLHF. CDR3 sequence (DNA): TGTGCCAGCAGCTTAGAGACGGGGACAGAGAATTCACCCCTCCACTTT.

The chain uses TRBV28 and TRBJ1-5; TRBD1 might be the D (5 bases). With 4 bases removed from V and 6 bases from J, the gap between germline ends came to 16 bases. The CDR3 length is 15 residues. In germline, CDR1 is MDHEN, CDR2 SYDVKM. CDR3: CASSWGGDTGQPQHF. In DNA, the CDR3 is TGTGCCAGCAGTTGGGGGGGGGATACGGGTCAGCCCCAGCATTTT.

The chain recombines TRBV2 with TRBJ2-7, with D perhaps TRBD1 or TRBD2 (5 bases each). Trimming took 4 bases from V and 2 from J, leaving 12 bases between them. The CDR3 consists of 14 residues. Germline CDR1 and CDR2: SNHLY and FYNNEI. The CDR3 is CASSVSGTPYEQYF. The CDR3 bases are TGTGCCAGCAGTGTCTCAGGGACCCCCTACGAGCAGTACTTC.

This clone was recorded once. The chain links TRBV5-4 to TRBJ2-1, with D tentatively TRBD1 (6 bases). The CDR3 extends over 14 amino acids. From germline, CDR1 is SGHNT and CDR2 YYREEE (reference sequence). V was cut by 1 base and J by 4 bases, with 9 bases left in between. The DNA of the CDR3 is TGTGCCAGCAGCTTGTCCACAGGGTACAATGAGCAGTTCTTC. Protein product: CASSLSTGYNEQFF.

V gene TRBV28 combines with J gene TRBJ2-4, with D possibly matching TRBD2 (5 bases). Germline V gene sequence: CDR1 MDHEN, CDR2 SYDVKM. This CDR3 spans 15 amino acids. Trimming left V 4 bases short and J 6 bases short, with 16 bases between. CDR3 bases: TGTGCCAGCAGTTCCCTATTAGGGAGTGGAAACATTCAGTACTTC. This codes for CASSSLLGSGNIQYF.

V gene TRBV27 combines with J gene TRBJ2-1; TRBD1 might be the D (6 bases). Germline V gives CDR1 MNHEY, CDR2 SMNVEV (reference sequence). CDR3 length: 15 amino acids. The ends were cut back, 4 bases at V and 6 bases at J, with 16 bases in the middle. CDR3 DNA sequence: TGTGCCAGCAGTTCCCGCCAGGGGTCTATCAATGAGCAGTTCTTC. Protein sequence: CASSSRQGSINEQFF.

The chain has TRBV4-1 and TRBJ1-5; D is ambiguous. V lost 0 bases and J 3 bases, leaving 21 bases between the germline ends. Germline CDR1 is MGHRA and CDR2 is YSYEKL. The CDR3 is made up of 19 amino acids. CDR3 sequence reads: CASSQDFRREGMDNQPQHF. The CDR3 DNA reads as TGCGCCAGCAGCCAAGATTTCCGGAGGGAGGGAATGGACAATCAGCCCCAGCATTTT.

This sequence joins TRBV10-1 and TRBJ2-1, with TRBD2 identical over 9 bases. The CDR3 has 13 amino acids. V gave up 6 bases and J gave up 7 bases; unmatched junction bases: 4. Germline-derived CDR1 and CDR2 are WNHNN and SYGVQD (reference sequence). Here the CDR3 DNA reads TGCGCCAGCAGGCCAGCGGGAGGAAATGAGCAGTTCTTC. It codes for CASRPAGGNEQFF.

In this sample, this clone turned up once. This chain uses TRBV15 with TRBJ2-5, with D perhaps matching TRBD1 or TRBD2 (7 bases each). Germline CDR1 reads LNHNV; CDR2 reads YYDKDF (reference sequence). Trimming stripped 8 bases from V and 2 bases from J, with 18 bases between. The CDR3 totals 15 residues. The CDR3 DNA sequence: TGTGCCACCGAGGAGTTCAGGGGGGGTCAAGAGACCCAGTACTTC. Protein sequence: CATEEFRGGQETQYF.

The chain combines TRBV27 with TRBJ2-7, with TRBD1 as a possible D gene (6 bases). CDR1 and CDR2 from the germline V gene are MNHEY and SMNVEV (reference sequence). CDR3 length: 14 amino acids. V lost 2 bases and J lost 1, with 9 bases in between. The CDR3 region is CASSLETGSYEQYF. The CDR3 DNA sequence: TGTGCCAGCAGTTTAGAGACAGGTTCCTACGAGCAGTACTTC.

This chain links TRBV11-3 with TRBJ2-5, with D unclear. CDR3 length: 14 amino acids. Looked up from germline, CDR1 is SGHNT and CDR2 is YENEEA. Trimming took off 4 bases at V and 7 bases at J, with 16 bases between the two ends. CDR3 residues: CASSSKTIPRTQYF. The CDR3 DNA is TGTGCCAGCAGCTCAAAGACCATCCCCAGGACCCAGTACTTC.

The chain has TRBV5-4 and TRBJ1-1; a possible D gene is TRBD1 (5 bases). The V gene lost 7 bases and the J gene lost 5 bases, with 15 bases spanning the gap. The CDR3 has 13 amino acids. Looked up from germline, CDR1 is SGHNT and CDR2 is YYREEE (reference sequence). The CDR3 sequence is CASRLGPDTEAFF. The CDR3 nucleotides read TGTGCCAGCCGCCTGGGGCCGGATACTGAAGCTTTCTTT.

This clone appeared a few times. The V gene is TRBV19, the J gene TRBJ1-1; D is perhaps TRBD1 (5 bases). Germline V gene lookup returns CDR1 LNHDA and CDR2 SQIVND (reference sequence). V was trimmed by 3 bases and J by 1 base, leaving 6 bases between them. The CDR3 covers 13 residues. The CDR3 loop is CASSIGGNTEAFF. The CDR3 bases are TGTGCCAGTAGTATTGGGGGGAACACTGAAGCTTTCTTT.

CDR3 bases: TGTGCCAGCAGCTTAGGCGCAGCCTCCTCCTACGAGCAGTACTTC. It yields the protein CASSLGAASSYEQYF. This chain connects TRBV13 to TRBJ2-7, with D unresolved. The V gene's germline CDR1 is PRHDT and CDR2 FYEKMQ (reference sequence). This CDR3 spans 15 amino acids. V was shortened by 0 bases and J by 0 bases, with 9 bases between the two germline ends.